This is a list of T cell receptor beta chains from one sample in a study of beta chain features in type 1 diabetes. Produced via immunoSEQ multiplex PCR; TCRdb's table is partial and in-frame only. The profile shows 300,000 to 400,000 clones, approximately 15% of them singletons. Source material: naive CD4+ T cells from blood. These receptors originate from a woman between 18 and 29 years old with type 1 diabetes. CDR3s include the opening cysteine and the closing phenylalanine or tryptophan. The D gene is left open where the match is weak. Expanded clones are given a class, and other clones once, few, many or no size at all.

v_call	clone_size	j_call	d_call	cdr3_aa	cdr3_nt
TRBV7-9	-	TRBJ1-2	-	CASSLGTASNYGYTF	TGTGCCAGCAGCTTAGGGACAGCTTCTAACTATGGCTACACCTTC
TRBV30	-	TRBJ1-2	TRBD1	CAWKRPDRQGGGYTF	TGTGCCTGGAAACGCCCGGACAGGCAAGGGGGTGGCTACACCTTC
TRBV29-1	many	TRBJ2-3	-	CSVQSYGSPGSDTQYF	TGCAGCGTGCAGTCTTACGGGTCTCCTGGGTCTGATACGCAGTATTTT
TRBV5-1	few	TRBJ1-1	TRBD1	CASSLATGVYTEAFF	TGCGCCAGCAGCTTGGCTACAGGGGTGTACACTGAAGCTTTCTTT
TRBV6-5	-	TRBJ1-1	-	CASSYGGDSVTEAFF	TGTGCCAGCAGTTACGGGGGGGATAGTGTCACTGAAGCTTTCTTT
TRBV7-9	-	TRBJ2-3	TRBD2	CASSLGLAGATSTDTQYF	TGTGCCAGCAGCTTAGGGCTAGCGGGGGCCACTAGCACAGATACGCAGTATTTT
TRBV2	few	TRBJ2-1	-	CASSYYNEQFF	TGTGCCAGCAGTTATTACAATGAGCAGTTCTTC
TRBV20-1	few	TRBJ2-1	-	CSASPNNEQFF	TGCAGTGCTAGTCCCAACAATGAGCAGTTCTTC
TRBV14	-	TRBJ2-1	TRBD1	CASSPSRDRERLSYNEQFF	TGTGCCAGCAGCCCGTCCCGGGACAGGGAAAGGCTCTCCTACAATGAGCAGTTCTTC
TRBV7-2	few	TRBJ2-6	TRBD2	CASRGGLSGANVLTF	TGTGCCAGCAGGGGGGGACTATCTGGGGCCAACGTCCTGACTTTC
TRBV9	few	TRBJ1-4	TRBD1	CASSVERTGVVFF	TGTGCCAGCAGCGTAGAAAGGACAGGGGTCGTGTTTTTT
TRBV7-9	few	TRBJ2-4	-	CASSLVGRENIQYF	TGTGCCAGCAGCTTAGTCGGGAGAGAAAACATTCAGTACTTC
TRBV5-1	-	TRBJ1-1	-	CASSYLTANTEAFF	TGCGCCAGCAGCTATCTGACAGCAAACACTGAAGCTTTCTTT
TRBV29-1	few	TRBJ1-1	-	CSVEVTGRHTEAFF	TGCAGCGTTGAAGTGACCGGGAGGCACACTGAAGCTTTCTTT
TRBV9	-	TRBJ2-2	-	CASSVAPGLNTGELFF	TGTGCCAGCAGCGTAGCTCCTGGCTTGAATACCGGGGAGCTGTTTTTT
TRBV5-1	-	TRBJ2-7	TRBD1	CASSSEDRGYEQYF	TGCGCCAGCAGCTCCGAGGACAGGGGCTACGAGCAGTACTTC
TRBV29-1	-	TRBJ2-1	TRBD1	CSTGTDNYNEQFF	TGCAGCACTGGGACAGACAATTACAATGAGCAGTTCTTC
TRBV18	few	TRBJ2-1	TRBD2	CASSGAGLADNEQFF	TGTGCCAGCTCAGGGGCGGGACTAGCGGACAATGAGCAGTTCTTC
TRBV19	few	TRBJ2-1	-	CASSIDRNNEQFF	TGTGCCAGTAGTATCGACAGAAACAATGAGCAGTTCTTC
TRBV18	-	TRBJ1-1	-	CASSPDRQRNTEAFF	TGTGCCAGCTCACCGGACAGACAGCGGAACACTGAAGCTTTCTTT
TRBV6-4	-	TRBJ2-1	-	CASSEDFDHEQFF	TGTGCCAGCAGTGAGGACTTCGACCATGAGCAGTTCTTC
TRBV7-3	-	TRBJ2-1	TRBD2	CASSTGLAGVKQFF	TGTGCCAGCAGCACGGGACTAGCGGGGGTGAAGCAGTTCTTC
TRBV11-2	few	TRBJ2-4	TRBD2	CASSPRLAETKNIQYF	TGTGCCAGCAGCCCCAGACTAGCGGAAACCAAAAACATTCAGTACTTC
TRBV30	-	TRBJ1-1	-	CAWRIRGVAEAFF	TGTGCCTGGAGAATTCGCGGAGTAGCTGAAGCTTTCTTT
TRBV11-2	-	TRBJ2-3	-	CASSLVGLATDTQYF	TGTGCCAGCAGCTTAGTGGGGCTAGCGACAGATACGCAGTATTTT
TRBV15	few	TRBJ2-2	-	CATVSGRWNTGELFF	TGTGCCACCGTCAGCGGTCGATGGAACACCGGGGAGCTGTTTTTT
TRBV5-1	-	TRBJ2-1	TRBD2	CASAKTGTSDYNEQFF	TGCGCCAGCGCCAAGACCGGGACTAGCGACTACAATGAGCAGTTCTTC
TRBV5-1	few	TRBJ2-6	TRBD2	CASSLARLAGYTSGANVLTF	TGCGCCAGCAGCTTGGCCCGTCTAGCGGGGTATACCTCTGGGGCCAACGTCCTGACTTTC